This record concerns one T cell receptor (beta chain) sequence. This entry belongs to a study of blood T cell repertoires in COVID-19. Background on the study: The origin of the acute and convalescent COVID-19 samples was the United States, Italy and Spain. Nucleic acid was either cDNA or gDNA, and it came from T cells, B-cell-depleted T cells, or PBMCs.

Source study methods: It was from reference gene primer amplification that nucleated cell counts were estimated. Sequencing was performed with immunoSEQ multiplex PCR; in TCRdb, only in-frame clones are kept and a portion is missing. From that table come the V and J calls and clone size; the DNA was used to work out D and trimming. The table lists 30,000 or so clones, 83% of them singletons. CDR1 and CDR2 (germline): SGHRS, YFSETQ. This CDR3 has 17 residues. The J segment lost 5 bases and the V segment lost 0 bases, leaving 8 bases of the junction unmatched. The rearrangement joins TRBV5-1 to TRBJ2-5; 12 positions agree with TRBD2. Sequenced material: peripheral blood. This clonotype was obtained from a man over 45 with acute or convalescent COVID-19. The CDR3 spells CASSLDPSGRAGETQYF. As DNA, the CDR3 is TGCGCCAGCAGCTTGGACCCTAGCGGGAGGGCCGGGGAGACCCAGTACTTC.